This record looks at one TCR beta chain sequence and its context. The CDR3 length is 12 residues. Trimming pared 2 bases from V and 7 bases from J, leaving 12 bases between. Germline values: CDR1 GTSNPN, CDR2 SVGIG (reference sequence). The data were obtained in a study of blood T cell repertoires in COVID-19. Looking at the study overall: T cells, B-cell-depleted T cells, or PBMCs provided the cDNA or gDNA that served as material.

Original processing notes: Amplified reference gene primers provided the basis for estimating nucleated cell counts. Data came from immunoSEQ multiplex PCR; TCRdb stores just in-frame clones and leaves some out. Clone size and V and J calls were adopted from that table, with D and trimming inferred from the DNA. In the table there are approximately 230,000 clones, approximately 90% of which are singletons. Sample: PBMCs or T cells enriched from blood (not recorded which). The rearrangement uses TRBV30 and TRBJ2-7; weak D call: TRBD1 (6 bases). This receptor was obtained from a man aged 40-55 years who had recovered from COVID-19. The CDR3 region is CAWSRQVGEQYF. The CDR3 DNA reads TGTGCCTGGAGTCGACAGGTTGGGGAGCAGTACTTC.